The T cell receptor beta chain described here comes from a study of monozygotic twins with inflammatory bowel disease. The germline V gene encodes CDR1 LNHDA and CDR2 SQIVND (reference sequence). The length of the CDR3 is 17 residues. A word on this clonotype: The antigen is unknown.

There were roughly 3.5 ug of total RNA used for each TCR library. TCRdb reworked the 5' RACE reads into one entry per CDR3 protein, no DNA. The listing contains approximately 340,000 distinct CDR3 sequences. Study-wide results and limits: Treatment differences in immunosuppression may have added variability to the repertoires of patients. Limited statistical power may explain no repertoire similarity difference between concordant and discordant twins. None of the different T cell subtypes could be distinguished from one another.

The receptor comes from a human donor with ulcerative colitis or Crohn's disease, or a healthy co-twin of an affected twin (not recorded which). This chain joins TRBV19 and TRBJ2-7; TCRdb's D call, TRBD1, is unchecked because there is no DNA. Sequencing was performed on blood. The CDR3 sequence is CASSPIPGARLGYEQYF.